The source of this TCR beta chain is a study of blood T cell repertoires in COVID-19. Data came from immunoSEQ multiplex PCR; TCRdb stores just in-frame clones and leaves some out. The table has approximately 290,000 clones, about 80% seen once; the top ten hold about a sixth. This CDR3 is 14 amino acids long. J gave up 8 bases and V 5 bases, and 6 bases lay outside the gene matches. Germline values: CDR1 SGHNT, CDR2 YENEEA. V gene TRBV11-3 combines with J gene TRBJ2-1, with 10 bases identical to TRBD2. The sequence was collected from a person between 65 and 79 years old with COVID-19, enrolled during active disease. The specimen sequenced was peripheral blood. This chain's CDR3 is CASSKAGGPYEQFF. In nucleotides, the CDR3 is TGTGCCAGCAGCAAAGCGGGGGGGCCCTATGAGCAGTTCTTC.